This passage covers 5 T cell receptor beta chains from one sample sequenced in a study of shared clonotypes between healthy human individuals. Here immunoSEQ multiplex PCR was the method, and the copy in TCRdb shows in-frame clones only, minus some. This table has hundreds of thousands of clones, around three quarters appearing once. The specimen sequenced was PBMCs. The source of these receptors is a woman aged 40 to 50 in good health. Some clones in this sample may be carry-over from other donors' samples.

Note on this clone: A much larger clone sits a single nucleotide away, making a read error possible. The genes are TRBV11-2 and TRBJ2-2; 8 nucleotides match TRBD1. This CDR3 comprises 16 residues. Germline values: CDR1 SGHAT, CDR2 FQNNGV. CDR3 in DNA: TGTGCCTGCAGCACAGGACAGGGAACGAACACCGGGGAGCTGTTTTTT. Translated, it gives CACSTGQGTNTGELFF.

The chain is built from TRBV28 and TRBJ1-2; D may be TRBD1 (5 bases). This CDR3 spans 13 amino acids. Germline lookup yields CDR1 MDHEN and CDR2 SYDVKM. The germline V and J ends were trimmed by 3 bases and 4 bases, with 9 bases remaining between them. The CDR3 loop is CASSLTEIYGYTF. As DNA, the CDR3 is TGTGCCAGCAGTTTGACAGAGATCTATGGCTACACCTTC.

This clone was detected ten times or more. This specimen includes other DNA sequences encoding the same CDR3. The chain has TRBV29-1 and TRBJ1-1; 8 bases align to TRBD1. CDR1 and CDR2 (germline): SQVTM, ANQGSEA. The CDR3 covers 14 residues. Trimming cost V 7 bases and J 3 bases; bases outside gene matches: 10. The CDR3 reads CSAADRGEYTEAFF. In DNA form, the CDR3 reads TGCAGCGCCGCTGACAGGGGAGAGTACACTGAAGCTTTCTTT. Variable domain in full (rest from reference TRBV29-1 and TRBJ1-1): SAVISQKPSRDICQRGTSLTIQCQVDSQVTMMFWYRQQPGQSLTLIATANQGSEATYESGFVIDKFPISRPNLTFSTLTVSNMSPEDSSIYLCSAADRGEYTEAFFGQGTRLTVV.

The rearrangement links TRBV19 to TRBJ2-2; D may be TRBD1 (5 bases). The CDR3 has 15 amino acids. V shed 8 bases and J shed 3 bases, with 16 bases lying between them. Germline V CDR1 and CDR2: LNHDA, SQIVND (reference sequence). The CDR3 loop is CASDPRAEHTGELFF. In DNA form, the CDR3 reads TGTGCCAGTGACCCCAGGGCAGAGCACACCGGGGAGCTGTTTTTT.

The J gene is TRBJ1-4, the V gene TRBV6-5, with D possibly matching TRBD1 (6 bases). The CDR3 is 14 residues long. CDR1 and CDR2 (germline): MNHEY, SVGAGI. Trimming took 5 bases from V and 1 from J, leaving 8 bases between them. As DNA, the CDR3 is TGTGCCAGCAGTCTCAGGGGAACTAATGAAAAACTGTTTTTT. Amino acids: CASSLRGTNEKLFF.